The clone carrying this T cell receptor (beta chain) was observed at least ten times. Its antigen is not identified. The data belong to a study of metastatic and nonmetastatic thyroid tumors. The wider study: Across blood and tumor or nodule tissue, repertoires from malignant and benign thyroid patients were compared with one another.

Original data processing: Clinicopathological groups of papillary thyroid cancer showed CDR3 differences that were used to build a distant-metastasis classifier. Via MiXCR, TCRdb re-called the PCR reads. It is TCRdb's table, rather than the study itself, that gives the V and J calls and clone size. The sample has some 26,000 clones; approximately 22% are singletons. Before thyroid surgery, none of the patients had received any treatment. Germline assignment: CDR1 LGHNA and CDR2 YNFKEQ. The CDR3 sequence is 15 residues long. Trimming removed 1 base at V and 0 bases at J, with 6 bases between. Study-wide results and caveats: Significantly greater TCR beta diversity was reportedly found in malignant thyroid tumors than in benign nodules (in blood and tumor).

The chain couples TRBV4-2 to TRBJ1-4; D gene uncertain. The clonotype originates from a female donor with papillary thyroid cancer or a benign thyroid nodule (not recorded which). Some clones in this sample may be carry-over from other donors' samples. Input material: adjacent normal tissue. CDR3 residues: CASSQGGTTNEKLFF. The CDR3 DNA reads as TGTGCCAGCAGCCAAGGAGGGACAACTAATGAAAAACTGTTTTTT.